This TCR beta chain was found in a study of sequential checkpoint blockade in melanoma. Treatment meaning: randomized to nivolumab then ipilimumab (arm A) or the reverse (arm B). Live CD3+CD8+ CD19− CD56− cells were sorted from PBMCs. Data came from immunoSEQ multiplex PCR; TCRdb stores just in-frame clones and leaves some out. Of tens of thousands of clones listed, under 85% were seen once; the top ten hold approximately 16%. Germline CDR1 and CDR2: SGHTA and FQGNSA. V lost 2 bases and J lost 0; bases outside the gene matches: 6. This CDR3 region has 18 residues. The sequences come from CD8+ T cells sorted from blood (inferred from file names), collected from a patient given nivolumab and ipilimumab in sequence. The rearrangement links TRBV7-2 to TRBJ2-3; TRBD2 agrees at 12 bases. The clonotype was recovered from a human donor with melanoma. The CDR3 DNA is TGTGCCAGCAGCTTAATCTCTAGCGGGAGGGCGAGCACAGATACGCAGTATTTT. It is translated as CASSLISSGRASTDTQYF.